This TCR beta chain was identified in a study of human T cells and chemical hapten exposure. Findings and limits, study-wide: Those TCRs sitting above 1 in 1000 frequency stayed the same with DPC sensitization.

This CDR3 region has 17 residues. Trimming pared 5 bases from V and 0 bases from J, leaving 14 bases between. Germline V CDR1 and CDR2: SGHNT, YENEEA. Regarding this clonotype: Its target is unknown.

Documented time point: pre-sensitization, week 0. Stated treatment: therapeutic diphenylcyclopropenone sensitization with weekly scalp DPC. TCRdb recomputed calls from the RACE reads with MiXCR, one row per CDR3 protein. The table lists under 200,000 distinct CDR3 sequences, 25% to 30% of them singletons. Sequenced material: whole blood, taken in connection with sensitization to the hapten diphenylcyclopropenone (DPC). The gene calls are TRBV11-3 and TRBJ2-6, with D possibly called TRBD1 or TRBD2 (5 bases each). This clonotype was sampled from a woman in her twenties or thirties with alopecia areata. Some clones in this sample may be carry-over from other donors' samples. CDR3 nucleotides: TGTGCCAGCAGCGACGCTGCAGGGAGCTCTGGGGCCAACGTCCTGACTTTC. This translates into CASSDAAGSSGANVLTF.